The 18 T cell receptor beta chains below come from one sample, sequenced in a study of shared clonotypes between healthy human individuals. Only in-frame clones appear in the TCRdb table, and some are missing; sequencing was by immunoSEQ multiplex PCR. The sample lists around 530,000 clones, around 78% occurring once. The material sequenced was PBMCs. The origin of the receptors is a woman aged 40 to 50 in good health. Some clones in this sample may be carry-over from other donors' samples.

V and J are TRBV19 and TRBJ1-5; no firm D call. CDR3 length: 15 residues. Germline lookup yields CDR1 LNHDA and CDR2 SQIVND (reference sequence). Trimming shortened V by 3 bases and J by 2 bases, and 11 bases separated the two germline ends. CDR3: CASSIGGKGNQPQHF. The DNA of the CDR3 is TGTGCCAGTAGTATCGGAGGAAAGGGCAATCAGCCCCAGCATTTT.

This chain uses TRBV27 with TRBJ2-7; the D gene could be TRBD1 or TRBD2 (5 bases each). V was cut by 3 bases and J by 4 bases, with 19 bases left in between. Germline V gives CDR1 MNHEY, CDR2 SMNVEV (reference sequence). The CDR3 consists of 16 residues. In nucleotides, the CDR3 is TGTGCCAGCAGTTTGGCCCCCCGGGGCTCCTGGTACGAGCAGTACTTC. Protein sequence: CASSLAPRGSWYEQYF.

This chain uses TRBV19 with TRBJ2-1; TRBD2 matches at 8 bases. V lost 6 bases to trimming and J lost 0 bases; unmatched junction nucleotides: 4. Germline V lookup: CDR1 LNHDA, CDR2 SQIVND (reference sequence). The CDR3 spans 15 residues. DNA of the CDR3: TGTGCCAGTAGGACTAGCGACAGCTCCTACAATGAGCAGTTCTTC. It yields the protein CASRTSDSSYNEQFF.

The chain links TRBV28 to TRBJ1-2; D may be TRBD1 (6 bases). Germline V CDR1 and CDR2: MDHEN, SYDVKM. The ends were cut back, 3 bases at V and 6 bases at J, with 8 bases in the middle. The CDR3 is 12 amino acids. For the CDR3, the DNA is TGTGCCAGCAGTTTCAGGGGTGATGGCTACACCTTC. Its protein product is CASSFRGDGYTF.

The CDR3 region has the DNA TGTGCCATCAGTGAGTCTCTGAATAGATACGAGCAGTACTTC. This codes for CAISESLNRYEQYF. The J gene is TRBJ2-7, the V gene TRBV10-3; D is unresolved. CDR1 and CDR2 from the germline V gene are ENHRY and SYGVKD. Trimming stripped 0 bases from V and 4 bases from J, with 10 bases between. This CDR3 comprises 14 residues.

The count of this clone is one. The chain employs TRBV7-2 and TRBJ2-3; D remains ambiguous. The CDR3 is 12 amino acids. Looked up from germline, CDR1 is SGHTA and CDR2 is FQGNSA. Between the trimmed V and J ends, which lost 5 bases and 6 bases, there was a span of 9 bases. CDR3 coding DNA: TGTGCCAGCAGCCCCGCCGCCGATACGCAGTATTTT. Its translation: CASSPAADTQYF.

The CDR3 reads CASSKGTAEQYF. For the CDR3, the DNA is TGTGCCAGCAGCAAAGGGACCGCCGAGCAGTACTTC. The rearrangement joins TRBV7-2 to TRBJ2-7, with D perhaps given as TRBD1 or TRBD2 (5 bases each). Germline assignment: CDR1 SGHTA and CDR2 FQGNSA. The germline V and J ends were trimmed by 5 bases and 6 bases, with 11 bases remaining between them. The CDR3 loop spans 12 amino acids.

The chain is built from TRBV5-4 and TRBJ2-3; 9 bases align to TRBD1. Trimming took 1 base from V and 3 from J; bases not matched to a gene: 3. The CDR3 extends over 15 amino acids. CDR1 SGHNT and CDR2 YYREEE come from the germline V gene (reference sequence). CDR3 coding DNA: TGTGCCAGCAGCTTGAGACAGGGGGATACAGATACGCAGTATTTT. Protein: CASSLRQGDTDTQYF.

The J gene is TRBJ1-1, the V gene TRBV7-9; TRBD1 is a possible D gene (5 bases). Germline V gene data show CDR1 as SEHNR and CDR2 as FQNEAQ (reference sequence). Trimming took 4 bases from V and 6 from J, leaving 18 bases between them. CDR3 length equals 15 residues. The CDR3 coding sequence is TGTGCCAGCAGCTCCGTAGGAAGGGGAGTCGCTGAAGCTTTCTTT. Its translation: CASSSVGRGVAEAFF.

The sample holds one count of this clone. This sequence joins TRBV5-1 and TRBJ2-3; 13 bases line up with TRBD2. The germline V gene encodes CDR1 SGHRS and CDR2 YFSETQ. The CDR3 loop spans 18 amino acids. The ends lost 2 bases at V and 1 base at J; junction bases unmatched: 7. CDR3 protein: CASSFGLAGDGGTDTQYF. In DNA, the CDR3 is TGCGCCAGCAGCTTCGGACTAGCGGGAGACGGGGGCACAGATACGCAGTATTTT.

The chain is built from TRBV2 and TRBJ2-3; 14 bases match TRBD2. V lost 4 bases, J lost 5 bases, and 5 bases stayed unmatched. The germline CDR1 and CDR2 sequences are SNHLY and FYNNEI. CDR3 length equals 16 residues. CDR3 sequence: CASSAEGLAGGDTQYF. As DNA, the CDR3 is TGTGCCAGCAGTGCCGAAGGACTAGCGGGAGGAGATACGCAGTATTTT.

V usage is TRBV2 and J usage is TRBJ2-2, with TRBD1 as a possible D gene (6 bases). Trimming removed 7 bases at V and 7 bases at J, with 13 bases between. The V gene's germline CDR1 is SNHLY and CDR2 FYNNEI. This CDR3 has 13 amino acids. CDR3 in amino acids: CASNIQGSGELFF. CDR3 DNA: TGTGCCAGCAACATACAGGGCAGCGGGGAGCTGTTTTTT.

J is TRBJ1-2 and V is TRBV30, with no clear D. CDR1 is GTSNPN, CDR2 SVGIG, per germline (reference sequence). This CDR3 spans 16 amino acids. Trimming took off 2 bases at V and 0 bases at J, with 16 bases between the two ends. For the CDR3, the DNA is TGTGCCTGGAGTCGGGTTTGGCCCGGGGCTAACTATGGCTACACCTTC. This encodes CAWSRVWPGANYGYTF. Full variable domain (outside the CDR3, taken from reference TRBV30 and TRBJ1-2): SQTIHQWPATLVQPVGSPLSLECTVEGTSNPNLYWYRQAAGRGLQLLFYSVGIGQISSEVPQNLSASRPQDRQFILSSKKLLLSDSGFYLCAWSRVWPGANYGYTFGSGTRLTVV.

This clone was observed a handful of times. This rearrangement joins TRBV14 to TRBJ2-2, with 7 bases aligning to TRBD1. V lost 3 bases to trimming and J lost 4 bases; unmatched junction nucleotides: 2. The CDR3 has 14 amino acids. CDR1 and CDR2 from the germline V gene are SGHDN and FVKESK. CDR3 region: CASSQTGPTGELFF. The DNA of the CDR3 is TGTGCCAGCAGCCAGACAGGGCCCACCGGGGAGCTGTTTTTT.

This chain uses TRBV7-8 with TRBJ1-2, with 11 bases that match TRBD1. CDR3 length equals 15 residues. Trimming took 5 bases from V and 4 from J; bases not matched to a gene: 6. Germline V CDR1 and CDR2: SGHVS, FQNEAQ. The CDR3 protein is CASSHRGQGVYGYTF. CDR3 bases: TGTGCCAGCAGCCATAGGGGACAGGGGGTCTATGGCTACACCTTC. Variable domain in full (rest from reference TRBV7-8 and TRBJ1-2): GAGVSQSPRYKVAKRGQDVALRCDPISGHVSLFWYQQALGQGPEFLTYFQNEAQLDKSGLPSDRFFAERPEGSVSTLKIQRTQQEDSAVYLCASSHRGQGVYGYTFGSGTRLTVV.

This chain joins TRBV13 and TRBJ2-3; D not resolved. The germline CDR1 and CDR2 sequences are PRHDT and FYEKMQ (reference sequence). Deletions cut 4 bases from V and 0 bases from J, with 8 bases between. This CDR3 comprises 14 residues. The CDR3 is CASSWDLSTDTQYF. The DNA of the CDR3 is TGTGCCAGCAGCTGGGATCTAAGCACAGATACGCAGTATTTT.

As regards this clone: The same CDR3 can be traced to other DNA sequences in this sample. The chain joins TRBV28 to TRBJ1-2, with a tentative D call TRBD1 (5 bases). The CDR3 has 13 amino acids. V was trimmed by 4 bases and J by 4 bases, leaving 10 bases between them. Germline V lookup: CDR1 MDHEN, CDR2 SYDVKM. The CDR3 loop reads CASSWITGYGYTF. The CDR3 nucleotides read TGTGCCAGCAGTTGGATAACAGGCTATGGCTACACCTTC.

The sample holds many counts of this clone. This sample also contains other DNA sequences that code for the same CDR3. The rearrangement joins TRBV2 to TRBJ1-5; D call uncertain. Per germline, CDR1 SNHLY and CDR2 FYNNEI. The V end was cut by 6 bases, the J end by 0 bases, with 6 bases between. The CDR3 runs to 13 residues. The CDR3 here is CASRRDSNQPQHF. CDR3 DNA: TGTGCCAGCAGAAGAGATAGCAATCAGCCCCAGCATTTT.